The source of this T cell receptor beta chain is a study of T cell responses to AZD1222 COVID-19 vaccine. The overall study: Pooled samples include second doses given at about 4 or 12 weeks. Broader study findings: Females made up more of the donors, who were largely white British, and clonal diversity may have come out too low. Reportedly, close to half of spike-specific TCRs are directed against unmutated variant regions.

Germline values: CDR1 SGHNT, CDR2 YYREEE (reference sequence). J was trimmed by 3 bases and V by 6 bases; bases with no gene match: 5. This CDR3 comprises 13 residues. Sequenced by immunoSEQ multiplex PCR; TCRdb stores in-frame clones only, minus some. The repertoire has around 140,000 clones, approximately 90% of them found once; the top ten carry around 22%. On this clone: The antigen is undetermined.

This clonotype was obtained from an adult in good health. The chain has TRBV5-4 and TRBJ1-2, with 7 positions matching TRBD1. This specimen consisted of peripheral blood, obtained on day 0 of AZD1222 vaccination. CDR3 in DNA: TGTGCCAGCACCATACAGGGGTACTATGGCTACACCTTC. The encoded protein is CASTIQGYYGYTF.